Below are 22 T cell receptor beta chains sequenced from a single sample in a study of CD8 T cells in Susac syndrome. RNA amounts of about 0.5 to 1 ug underwent reverse transcription with random hexamers. TCRdb re-called the immunoSEQ multiplex PCR reads through MiXCR, storing one row per CDR3 protein. The sample lists about 190,000 distinct CDR3 sequences, approximately 94% occurring once. The specimen sequenced was CD4+ T cells from PBMCs. These receptors originate from a human donor in good health.

The chain employs TRBV20-1 and TRBJ1-6, with D possibly TRBD1 on 6 matching bases. Germline CDR1 reads DFQATT; CDR2 reads SNEGSKA (reference sequence). Trimming removed 2 bases at V and 1 base at J, with 12 bases between. The CDR3 has 16 amino acids. The CDR3 nucleotides read TGCAGTGCTAGAACAGGGACGGGATCCTATAATTCACCCCTCCACTTT. The encoded protein is CSARTGTGSYNSPLHF.

On this clonotype itself: A read error may account for a junction end that differs from germline. The chain joins TRBV7-2 to TRBJ2-5, with TRBD1 matching over 8 bases. CDR1 SGHTA and CDR2 FQGNSA come from the germline V gene. CDR3 length: 14 residues. DNA of the CDR3: TGTGCCAGCAGCTTAGCGCTATCTGGTGGACAGGGTGTATTC. Translating gives CASSLALSGGQGVF.

V is TRBV15 and J is TRBJ1-4, with D unresolved. This CDR3 has 14 residues. Trimming left V 3 bases short and J 7 bases short, with 12 bases between. The germline CDR1 and CDR2 sequences are LNHNV and YYDKDF (reference sequence). The CDR3 here is CATSREGWTEKLFF. CDR3 DNA: TGTGCCACCAGCAGGGAGGGATGGACTGAAAAACTGTTTTTT.

This sequence joins TRBV5-1 and TRBJ2-5; possibly TRBD1 for D (6 bases). The CDR3 runs to 13 residues. Germline loops: CDR1 SGHRS, CDR2 YFSETQ. The V end lost 3 bases, the J end lost 1 base, and 7 bases lay between the germline ends. CDR3 bases: TGCGCCAGCAGCTGGGACACCCAAGAGACCCAGTACTTC. Encoded protein: CASSWDTQETQYF.

This clonotype was seen a single time. The V and J genes are TRBV4-2 and TRBJ2-2, with TRBD1 matching 7 bases. The CDR3 has 16 residues. In germline, CDR1 is LGHNA, CDR2 YNFKEQ. With 4 bases clipped from V and 2 bases from J, the junction kept 7 bases outside the gene matches. CDR3 in amino acids: CASSPYKGANTGELFF. CDR3 nucleotides: TGTGCCAGCAGCCCCTACAAGGGGGCCAACACCGGGGAGCTGTTTTTT.

This chain joins TRBV7-3 and TRBJ2-1; D might be TRBD2 (6 bases). Per the germline V gene, CDR1 is SGHTA and CDR2 is FQGTGA. V was shortened by 2 bases and J by 7 bases, with 15 bases between the two germline ends. CDR3 length: 15 residues. Here the CDR3 reads CASSLQGGAGNEQFF. The DNA of the CDR3 is TGTGCCAGCAGCTTACAAGGCGGGGCTGGTAATGAGCAGTTCTTC. Based on the CDR3 plus reference TRBV7-3 and TRBJ2-1, the full variable domain is GAGVSQTPSNKVTEKGKYVELRCDPISGHTALYWYRQSLGQGPEFLIYFQGTGAADDSGLPNDRFFAVRPEGSVSTLKIQRTERGDSAVYLCASSLQGGAGNEQFFGPGTRLTVL.

The chain has TRBV30 and TRBJ1-1; D is unclear. Germline lookup yields CDR1 GTSNPN and CDR2 SVGIG (reference sequence). CDR3 length: 11 residues. The V gene lost 5 bases and the J gene lost 5 bases, with 9 bases spanning the gap. The CDR3 DNA follows: TGTGCCTGGGAGAGGTGGACTGAAGCTTTCTTT. Translation gives CAWERWTEAFF.

This clonotype was detected once. The chain combines TRBV5-1 with TRBJ2-2; D possibly corresponds to TRBD1 (6 bases). V lost 3 bases and J lost 5, with 17 bases in between. Germline CDR1 SGHRS, CDR2 YFSETQ. The CDR3 covers 16 residues. The CDR3 loop reads CASSYLTGAITGELFF. The CDR3 DNA reads TGCGCCAGCAGCTACCTGACAGGTGCAATAACCGGGGAGCTGTTTTTT.

CDR3 sequence: CAWTETGSGNTIYF. CDR3 nucleotide sequence: TGTGCCTGGACCGAGACAGGGTCTGGAAACACCATATATTTT. The V gene is TRBV30, the J gene TRBJ1-3; TRBD1 agrees at 7 bases. CDR3 length: 14 amino acids. V dropped 4 bases and J dropped 1; count of bases not matched to a gene: 4. Germline V lookup: CDR1 GTSNPN, CDR2 SVGIG (reference sequence).

V is TRBV20-1 and J is TRBJ2-2; the D gene could be TRBD1 or TRBD2 (5 bases each). The CDR3 totals 15 residues. Germline loops: CDR1 DFQATT, CDR2 SNEGSKA (reference sequence). The V end was cut by 5 bases, the J end by 0 bases, with 13 bases between. The CDR3 is CSARPPGPNTGELFF. The CDR3, as DNA: TGCAGTGCTCGCCCCCCGGGACCGAACACCGGGGAGCTGTTTTTT.

This chain joins TRBV5-4 and TRBJ1-5; 9 bases fit TRBD1. The CDR3 runs 16 residues. CDR1 and CDR2 from the germline V gene are SGHNT and YYREEE (reference sequence). Unmatched junction bases numbered 7, after V lost 2 bases and J lost 4 bases. CDR3 in amino acids: CASSFGTGMNNQPQHF. The CDR3 nucleotides read TGTGCCAGCAGCTTCGGGACAGGGATGAATAATCAGCCCCAGCATTTT.

V is TRBV20-1 and J is TRBJ2-2; D is possibly TRBD2 (6 bases). V was pared by 3 bases and J by 5 bases, with 22 bases between. The germline V gene has CDR1 DFQATT and CDR2 SNEGSKA (reference sequence). The CDR3 sequence is 17 residues long. The CDR3 here is CSARGWGIGGITGELFF. The CDR3 coding sequence is TGCAGTGCTAGGGGATGGGGGATCGGCGGGATAACCGGGGAGCTGTTTTTT.

V and J are TRBV4-1 and TRBJ1-3; D unresolved. CDR3 length: 15 residues. From germline, CDR1 is MGHRA and CDR2 YSYEKL. V dropped 2 bases and J dropped 4 bases, with 12 bases sitting between them. This CDR3 is CASSQMEGSGNTIYF. The CDR3 DNA is TGCGCCAGCAGCCAAATGGAGGGATCCGGAAACACCATATATTTT.

The chain combines TRBV28 with TRBJ1-3; 8 bases map to TRBD1. This CDR3 is 14 amino acids long. V was pared by 5 bases and J by 2 bases, with 2 bases of the junction left unmatched. Germline V gene sequence: CDR1 MDHEN, CDR2 SYDVKM. CDR3 sequence reads: CASSGQGAGNTIYF. CDR3 nucleotide sequence: TGTGCCAGCAGTGGACAGGGCGCTGGAAACACCATATATTTT.

The rearrangement uses TRBV12-3 or TRBV12-4 and TRBJ1-2; D is unclear. This CDR3 has 11 residues. The V gene lost 5 bases and the J gene lost 10 bases, with 11 bases spanning the gap. Here the CDR3 DNA reads TGTGCCAGCAGTCGCACCCTCGCCTACACCTTC. Protein: CASSRTLAYTF.

V is TRBV29-1 and J is TRBJ1-1; no reliable D call. The CDR3 length is 12 residues. Looked up from germline, CDR1 is SQVTM and CDR2 is ANQGSEA. Trimming removed 4 bases at V and 1 base at J, with 7 bases between. In DNA, the CDR3 is TGCAGCGTTGTCCCCAGGAACACTGAAGCTTTCTTT. Protein: CSVVPRNTEAFF.

The rearrangement joins TRBV6-2 or TRBV6-3 to TRBJ1-5, with 8 bases identical to TRBD1. Per germline, CDR1 MNHEY and CDR2 SVGEGT. J lost 4 bases, V lost 9 bases, and 8 bases had no gene match. The CDR3 extends over 14 amino acids. In DNA, the CDR3 is TGTGCCAGTGCCGACAGGGGAAGAAATCAGCCCCAGCATTTT. The encoded protein is CASADRGRNQPQHF.

This rearrangement joins TRBV7-2 to TRBJ1-4; D is uncertain. Trimming stripped 2 bases from V and 5 bases from J, with 6 bases between. Germline-derived CDR1 and CDR2 are SGHTA and FQGNSA. The CDR3 is 13 residues long. The CDR3 bases are TGTGCCAGCAGCTTATCCGTGAATGAAAAACTGTTTTTT. As protein: CASSLSVNEKLFF.

This clonotype occurred a few times. The genes are TRBV24-1 and TRBJ2-1; 8 bases agree with TRBD1. This CDR3 region has 16 residues. The V and J ends lost 3 bases and 3 bases, in that order; junction bases with no gene match: 6. Germline V CDR1 and CDR2: KGHDR, SFDVKD. CDR3 nucleotide sequence: TGTGCCACCAGTGATGGACAGGGAGGCGGCTACAATGAGCAGTTCTTC. Residues: CATSDGQGGGYNEQFF.

This clonotype was detected a few times. The chain couples TRBV3-1 to TRBJ2-2; the D is unclear. V lost 3 bases and J 5 bases, leaving 4 bases between the germline ends. CDR1 is LGHDT, CDR2 YNNKEL, per germline (reference sequence). The CDR3 consists of 12 residues. DNA of the CDR3: TGTGCCAGCAGCCAGGGGACCGGGGAGCTGTTTTTT. As protein: CASSQGTGELFF.

This chain uses TRBV28 with TRBJ2-3, with D perhaps given as TRBD1 or TRBD2 (5 bases each). The CDR3 is 13 residues long. Germline values: CDR1 MDHEN, CDR2 SYDVKM. Trimming left V 11 bases short and J 1 base short, with 13 bases between. The CDR3 region is CASGVGGTDTQYF. The CDR3 coding sequence is TGTGCCTCTGGGGTGGGGGGCACAGATACGCAGTATTTT.

The rearrangement joins TRBV5-1 to TRBJ1-1, with a weak D call TRBD1 (5 bases). Germline CDR1 and CDR2: SGHRS and YFSETQ. Trimming stripped 3 bases from V and 4 bases from J, with 16 bases between. The CDR3 extends over 15 amino acids. The CDR3, as DNA: TGCGCCAGCAGCTCCGAACCACAGGTGGGCACTGAAGCTTTCTTT. Protein: CASSSEPQVGTEAFF.